Following are 14 T cell receptor beta chains from one sample sequenced in a study of T cells after yellow fever vaccination. TCRdb itself ran the 5' RACE reads through MiXCR, one entry per CDR3 protein. The data contain more than 300,000 distinct CDR3 sequences, about 10% of them singletons. Source: CD4+ T cells sorted from PBMCs, taken 45 days after the yellow fever booster vaccination. The receptors stem from a man aged 18-30 years who received the YFV17D yellow fever vaccine.

The chain has TRBV6-5 and TRBJ2-1; a possible D gene is TRBD1 (6 bases). This CDR3 region has 11 residues. Germline V lookup: CDR1 MNHEY, CDR2 SVGAGI. The V end was cut by 6 bases, the J end by 9 bases, with 9 bases between. This chain's CDR3 is CASSRDTEQFF. Written as DNA, the CDR3 is TGTGCCAGCAGCCGGGACACTGAGCAGTTCTTC.

This clonotype occurred a few times. The rearrangement links TRBV6-1 to TRBJ1-2; D is unresolved. Germline V gives CDR1 MNHNS, CDR2 SASEGT. V was shortened by 4 bases and J by 4 bases, with 4 bases between the two germline ends. The CDR3 has 11 residues. The CDR3 here is CASSVPYGYTF. The CDR3, as DNA: TGTGCCAGCAGTGTTCCCTATGGCTACACCTTC.

This clonotype was counted only a few times. The genes are TRBV10-2 and TRBJ1-1; D remains ambiguous. The CDR3 consists of 12 residues. The ends were cut back, 6 bases at V and 1 base at J, with 6 bases in the middle. CDR1 and CDR2 (germline): WSHSY, SAAADI. This CDR3 reads CASRSGNTEAFF. Written as DNA, the CDR3 is TGCGCCAGCAGGAGCGGGAACACTGAAGCTTTCTTT.

This clonotype has ten or more counts. The rearrangement links TRBV7-2 to TRBJ1-4, with 8 nucleotides matching TRBD1. J was trimmed by 5 bases and V by 2 bases; bases with no gene match: 4. CDR1 is SGHTA and CDR2 is FQGNSA in the germline V gene. The CDR3 runs 15 residues. Written as DNA, the CDR3 is TGTGCCAGCAGCTTACAGGACAGGGTCAATGAAAAACTGTTTTTT. As protein: CASSLQDRVNEKLFF.

The rearrangement joins TRBV5-1 to TRBJ2-3; possible D gene TRBD2, 5 bases. V lost 5 bases and J 6 bases, leaving 19 bases between the germline ends. Germline CDR1 reads SGHRS; CDR2 reads YFSETQ. The CDR3 contains 15 residues. Written as DNA, the CDR3 is TGCGCCAGCAGGGAGGCGGCGGGTTCCCCGGATACGCAGTATTTT. It specifies CASREAAGSPDTQYF.

This clonotype was seen a few times. V gene TRBV12-3 or TRBV12-4 combines with J gene TRBJ1-1; D gene ambiguous. V was cut by 7 bases and J by 7 bases, with 16 bases left in between. The CDR3 consists of 13 residues. CDR3 in DNA: TGTGCCAGCACCGATGAAAGGCGGCTTGAAGCTTTCTTT. Its translation: CASTDERRLEAFF.

This clonotype was recorded at least ten times. The gene calls are TRBV5-1 and TRBJ2-3; the match to TRBD2 covers 8 bases. The CDR3 covers 17 residues. Germline lookup yields CDR1 SGHRS and CDR2 YFSETQ. The V segment lost 1 base and the J segment 0 bases; nucleotides outside the gene matches: 7. The CDR3 nucleotides are TGCGCCAGCAGCTTGCCTCTAGCGGGTTATAGCACAGATACGCAGTATTTT. Its translation is CASSLPLAGYSTDTQYF.

The chain joins TRBV4-1 to TRBJ2-5; 10 positions match TRBD1. V gave up 0 bases and J gave up 4 bases; unmatched junction bases: 2. The CDR3 loop spans 15 amino acids. In germline, CDR1 is MGHRA, CDR2 YSYEKL. The DNA of the CDR3 is TGCGCCAGCAGCCAAGACGACAGGGGGCTAGAGACCCAGTACTTC. The encoded protein is CASSQDDRGLETQYF.

The chain is built from TRBV6-2 or TRBV6-3 and TRBJ1-4; 9 nucleotides align to TRBD1. After removal of 5 bases from V and 2 bases from J, the junction contained 15 bases not matched to a gene. This CDR3 contains 19 residues. Germline V gives CDR1 MNHEY, CDR2 SVGEGT. CDR3 region: CASSLIPGQGSSTNEKLFF. The CDR3 DNA is TGTGCCAGCAGTCTTATTCCGGGACAGGGAAGTTCGACTAATGAAAAACTGTTTTTT.

The rearrangement links TRBV11-1 to TRBJ2-1, with 8 bases that match TRBD2. CDR3 length equals 16 residues. Germline V gene sequence: CDR1 SGHAT, CDR2 FQDESV (reference sequence). The junction had 10 bases not matched to a gene; V was cut back by 5 bases and J by 4 bases. CDR3 in amino acids: CASSRRRSGVYNEQFF. In nucleotides, the CDR3 is TGTGCCAGCAGCCGCCGGCGTAGCGGGGTGTACAATGAGCAGTTCTTC.

The chain uses TRBV7-2 and TRBJ2-2, with 7 bases that match TRBD1. With V trimmed by 1 base and J by 5 bases, 4 bases remained unmatched. CDR3 length: 15 residues. Germline CDR1 is SGHTA and CDR2 is FQGNSA. The CDR3 sequence is CASSLVGRGTGELFF. As DNA, the CDR3 is TGTGCCAGCAGCTTAGTGGGCAGGGGGACCGGGGAGCTGTTTTTT.

The table lists this clonotype with many counts. This CDR3 is CASSQSGYEQYF. CDR3 nucleotides: TGTGCCAGCAGCCAAAGCGGGTACGAGCAGTACTTC. The chain joins TRBV3-1 to TRBJ2-7, with D maybe TRBD2 (6 bases). The CDR3 sequence is 12 residues long. Germline CDR1 and CDR2: LGHDT and YNNKEL (reference sequence). V dropped 2 bases and J dropped 4 bases, with 6 bases sitting between them.

This clonotype was detected ten times or more. This rearrangement joins TRBV20-1 to TRBJ2-3; the D is unclear. Germline V CDR1 and CDR2: DFQATT, SNEGSKA (reference sequence). Trimming cost V 0 bases and J 5 bases, with 9 bases left between them. The CDR3 is 13 residues long. Written as DNA, the CDR3 is TGCAGTGCTAGAGATTACGAACGAGATACGCAGTATTTT. The encoded protein is CSARDYERDTQYF.

This clonotype appeared a few times. The J gene is TRBJ2-7, the V gene TRBV2; possibly TRBD2 for D (5 bases). Germline lookup yields CDR1 SNHLY and CDR2 FYNNEI. Trimming pared 6 bases from V and 2 bases from J, leaving 17 bases between. This CDR3 is built from 15 residues. CDR3 DNA: TGTGCCAGCAGGGCCGGGGTACAACCAACCTACGAGCAGTACTTC. It yields the protein CASRAGVQPTYEQYF.